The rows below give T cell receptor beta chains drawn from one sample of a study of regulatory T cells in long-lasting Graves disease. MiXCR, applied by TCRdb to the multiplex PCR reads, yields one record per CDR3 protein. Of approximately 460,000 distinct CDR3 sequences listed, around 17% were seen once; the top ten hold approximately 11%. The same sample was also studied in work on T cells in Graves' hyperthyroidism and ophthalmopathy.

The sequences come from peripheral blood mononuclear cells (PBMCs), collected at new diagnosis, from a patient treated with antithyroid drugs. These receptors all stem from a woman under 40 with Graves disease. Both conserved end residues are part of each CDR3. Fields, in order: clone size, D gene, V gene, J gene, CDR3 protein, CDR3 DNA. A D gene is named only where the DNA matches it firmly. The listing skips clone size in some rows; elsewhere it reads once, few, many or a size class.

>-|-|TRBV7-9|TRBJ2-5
CASTYTRVGRETQYF
TGTGCCAGCACCTACACCAGGGTAGGGCGGGAGACCCAGTACTTC
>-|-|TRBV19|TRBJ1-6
CASSIRDTLGNSPLHF
TGTGCCAGTAGTATAAGGGACACTCTCGGTAATTCACCCCTCCACTTT
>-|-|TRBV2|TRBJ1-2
CASNVNRARGYTF
TGTGCCAGCAATGTAAACAGGGCGAGAGGCTACACCTTC
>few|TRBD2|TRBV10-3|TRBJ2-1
CAISEILAGRLGSRGEQFF
TGTGCCATCAGTGAGATTCTAGCGGGAAGGTTAGGAAGCCGCGGTGAGCAGTTCTTC
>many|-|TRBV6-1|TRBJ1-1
CASSGLNTEAFF
TGTGCCAGTTCAGGGTTGAACACTGAAGCTTTCTTT
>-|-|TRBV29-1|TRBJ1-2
CSVLGLRNYGYTF
TGCAGCGTCCTGGGACTTCGAAACTATGGCTACACCTTC
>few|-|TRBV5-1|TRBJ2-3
CASIAEDGTDTQYF
TGCGCCAGCATAGCGGAGGACGGTACAGATACGCAGTATTTT
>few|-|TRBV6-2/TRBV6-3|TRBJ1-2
CASSYSMAAGDYGYTF
TGTGCCAGCAGTTACTCGATGGCAGCGGGGGACTATGGCTACACCTTC
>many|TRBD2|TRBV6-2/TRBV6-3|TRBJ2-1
CASSPQGLAGREQFF
TGTGCCAGCAGCCCGCAGGGACTAGCGGGGCGAGAGCAGTTCTTC
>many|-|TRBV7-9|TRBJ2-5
CASSLDSLGETQYF
TGTGCCAGCAGCCTCGACAGCCTGGGAGAGACCCAGTACTTC
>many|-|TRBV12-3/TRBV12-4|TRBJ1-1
CASSWAIMNTEAFF
TGTGCCAGCAGTTGGGCCATCATGAACACTGAAGCTTTCTTT
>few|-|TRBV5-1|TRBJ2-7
CASSLAIGDKTYEQYF
TGCGCCAGCAGCTTGGCCATTGGGGACAAAACCTACGAGCAGTACTTC
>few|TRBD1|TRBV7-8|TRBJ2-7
CASGGQGSYEQYF
TGTGCCAGCGGGGGACAGGGGTCCTACGAGCAGTACTTC
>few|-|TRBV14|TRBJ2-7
CASSPARTVAEQYF
TGTGCCAGCAGCCCAGCTCGGACGGTCGCAGAGCAGTACTTC
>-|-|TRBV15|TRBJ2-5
CATSRDTGLQETQYF
TGTGCCACCAGCAGAGATACGGGACTCCAAGAGACCCAGTACTTC
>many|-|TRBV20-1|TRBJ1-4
CSASKTSNEKLFF
TGCAGTGCTAGTAAGACAAGTAATGAAAAACTGTTTTTT
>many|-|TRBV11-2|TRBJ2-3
CASSSAEATDTQYF
TGTGCCAGCAGCTCAGCGGAGGCTACAGATACGCAGTATTTT
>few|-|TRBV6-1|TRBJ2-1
CASVRTRDLYNEQFF
TGTGCCAGCGTTAGAACTCGGGATCTCTACAATGAGCAGTTCTTC
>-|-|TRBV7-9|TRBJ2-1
CASSSRAFEQFF
TGTGCCAGCAGCTCCCGAGCTTTTGAGCAGTTCTTC
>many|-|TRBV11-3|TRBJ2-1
CASSLGPPHGEQFF
TGTGCCAGCAGCTTAGGGCCACCCCACGGTGAGCAGTTCTTC
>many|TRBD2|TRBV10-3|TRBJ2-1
CAISGGTSVYNEQFF
TGTGCCATCAGCGGTGGGACTAGCGTATACAATGAGCAGTTCTTC
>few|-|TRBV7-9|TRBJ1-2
CASSFGENYGYTF
TGTGCCAGCAGCTTCGGGGAGAACTATGGCTACACCTTC
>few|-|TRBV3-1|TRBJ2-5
CASSQELAWETQYF
TGTGCCAGCAGCCAAGAATTAGCGTGGGAGACCCAGTACTTC
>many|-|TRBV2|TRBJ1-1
CASPGATEAFF
TGTGCCAGCCCGGGGGCAACTGAAGCTTTCTTT
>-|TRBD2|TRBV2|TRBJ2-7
CASSEGLAGGEQYF
TGTGCCAGCAGTGAGGGACTAGCGGGGGGCGAGCAGTACTTC
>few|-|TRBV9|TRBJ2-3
CASSVGALAGDTQYF
TGTGCCAGCAGCGTAGGAGCACTAGCTGGGGATACGCAGTATTTT
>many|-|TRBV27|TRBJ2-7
CASSFRGQEDEQYF
TGTGCCAGCAGTTTCAGGGGTCAGGAGGACGAGCAGTACTTC
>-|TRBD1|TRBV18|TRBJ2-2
CASSDRAITGELFF
TGTGCCAGCTCGGACAGGGCCATCACCGGGGAGCTGTTTTTT
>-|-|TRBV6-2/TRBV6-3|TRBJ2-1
CASRGADAYNEQFF
TGTGCCAGCAGAGGAGCGGACGCCTACAATGAGCAGTTCTTC
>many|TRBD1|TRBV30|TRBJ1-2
CACHDRGIRTYTF
TGTGCCTGCCATGACAGGGGAATACGAACCTACACCTTC
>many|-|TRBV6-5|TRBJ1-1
CASSYLGVPGNTEAFF
TGTGCCAGCAGTTATCTGGGGGTCCCCGGGAACACTGAAGCTTTCTTT
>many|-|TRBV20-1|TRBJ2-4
CSAYQSAGENGNIQYF
TGCAGTGCTTACCAATCGGCAGGGGAGAATGGAAACATTCAGTACTTC
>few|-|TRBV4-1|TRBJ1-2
CASSQALVGGYTF
TGCGCCAGCAGCCAAGCTCTGGTCGGGGGCTACACCTTC
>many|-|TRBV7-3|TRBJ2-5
CASAPGLSLQETQYF
TGTGCCAGCGCCCCCGGCCTCTCCTTGCAAGAGACCCAGTACTTC
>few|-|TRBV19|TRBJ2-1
CASSGSYDSSIKKGFHEQFF
TGTGCCAGTAGTGGGTCCTACGACAGTTCCATCAAGAAGGGGTTCCATGAGCAGTTCTTC
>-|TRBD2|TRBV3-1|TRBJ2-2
CASSQVTGLAGGETGELFF
TGTGCCAGCAGCCAAGTAACCGGACTAGCGGGAGGGGAGACCGGGGAGCTGTTTTTT
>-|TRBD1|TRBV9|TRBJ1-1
CASSVAGQGVSEAFF
TGTGCCAGCAGCGTAGCCGGACAGGGTGTTTCTGAAGCTTTCTTT
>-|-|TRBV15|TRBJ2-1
CATSRQGISYEQFF
TGTGCCACCAGCAGACAGGGTATTAGCTACGAGCAGTTCTTC
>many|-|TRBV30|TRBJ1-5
CAWSVGGRRSNQPQHF
TGTGCCTGGAGTGTCGGGGGACGCCGGAGCAATCAGCCCCAGCATTTT
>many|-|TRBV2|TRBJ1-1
CASGLGMNTEAFF
TGTGCCAGTGGACTGGGGATGAACACTGAAGCTTTCTTT
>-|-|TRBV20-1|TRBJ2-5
CSATTYGGPQETQYF
TGCAGTGCTACTACTTACGGGGGGCCACAAGAGACCCAGTACTTC
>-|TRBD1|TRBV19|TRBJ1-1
CASIPGQTITEAFF
TGTGCCAGTATTCCGGGACAGACTATCACTGAAGCTTTCTTT
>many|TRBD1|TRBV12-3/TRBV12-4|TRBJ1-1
CASREIGRGLVLNTEAFF
TGTGCCAGCAGGGAAATAGGGAGGGGGCTAGTGTTGAACACTGAAGCTTTCTTT
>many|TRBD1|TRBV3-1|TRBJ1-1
CASSQDRDTEAFF
TGTGCCAGCAGCCAGGACAGGGACACTGAAGCTTTCTTT
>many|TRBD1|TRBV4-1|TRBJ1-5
CASSQSGTAPSNQPQHF
TGCGCCAGCAGCCAATCCGGGACAGCCCCCTCGAATCAGCCCCAGCATTTT
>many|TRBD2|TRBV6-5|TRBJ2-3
CASSSQGLGVDTQYF
TGTGCCAGCAGTTCACAGGGACTAGGAGTGGATACGCAGTATTTT
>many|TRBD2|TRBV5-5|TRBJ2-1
CASSLGTSVHNEQFF
TGTGCCAGCAGCCTCGGGACTAGCGTCCACAATGAGCAGTTCTTC